The 5 T cell receptor beta chains in this list originate from one sample, sequenced in a study of blood T cell repertoires in COVID-19. Using immunoSEQ multiplex PCR, the repertoire was profiled, and TCRdb retains in-frame clones only, with some absent. The repertoire has about 230,000 clones, around 78% of them found once; the top ten carry about 2.5%. The sequenced material came from peripheral blood. The receptor set was obtained from a woman between 70 and 85 years old with active or convalescent COVID-19.

The chain joins TRBV28 to TRBJ2-3; possible D gene TRBD2, 6 bases. Germline-derived CDR1 and CDR2 are MDHEN and SYDVKM. V dropped 5 bases and J dropped 0 bases, with 18 bases sitting between them. The CDR3 is 17 amino acids. The CDR3 DNA sequence: TGTGCCAGCAGTCCCCGGAGGTTTGCGGGAAGCACAGATACGCAGTATTTT. Its translation: CASSPRRFAGSTDTQYF.

This clone appeared a few times. The chain links TRBV19 to TRBJ2-7, with D possibly matching TRBD1 (6 bases). This CDR3 has 13 residues. Looked up from germline, CDR1 is LNHDA and CDR2 is SQIVND (reference sequence). Trimming took off 3 bases at V and 3 bases at J, with 9 bases between the two ends. The DNA of the CDR3 is TGTGCCAGTAGTATCGGACAGATCTACGAGCAGTACTTC. It codes for CASSIGQIYEQYF.

The chain employs TRBV5-8 and TRBJ1-1; possibly TRBD1 for D (5 bases). Germline V lookup: CDR1 SGHTS, CDR2 YDEGEE. There are 16 residues in the CDR3. The ends were cut back, 5 bases at V and 1 base at J, with 18 bases in the middle. CDR3 region: CASRAALGGENTEAFF. CDR3 bases: TGTGCCAGCAGGGCCGCCTTGGGGGGAGAGAACACTGAAGCTTTCTTT.

The chain couples TRBV5-1 to TRBJ2-5; no firm D call. Germline values: CDR1 SGHRS, CDR2 YFSETQ. The CDR3 is 13 residues long. V lost 1 base to trimming and J lost 2 bases, with 6 bases between them. CDR3 nucleotide sequence: TGCGCCAGCAGCTTGATCCCGCAAGAGACCCAGTACTTC. Amino acid sequence: CASSLIPQETQYF.

The chain couples TRBV5-1 to TRBJ1-1; 9 bases agree with TRBD1. The trim removed 3 bases at V and 6 bases at J, leaving 6 bases unmatched. CDR1 SGHRS and CDR2 YFSETQ come from the germline V gene. The CDR3 runs 14 residues. CDR3 sequence: CASSSGQGGAEAFF. The CDR3, as DNA: TGCGCCAGCAGCTCGGGACAGGGTGGTGCTGAAGCTTTCTTT.